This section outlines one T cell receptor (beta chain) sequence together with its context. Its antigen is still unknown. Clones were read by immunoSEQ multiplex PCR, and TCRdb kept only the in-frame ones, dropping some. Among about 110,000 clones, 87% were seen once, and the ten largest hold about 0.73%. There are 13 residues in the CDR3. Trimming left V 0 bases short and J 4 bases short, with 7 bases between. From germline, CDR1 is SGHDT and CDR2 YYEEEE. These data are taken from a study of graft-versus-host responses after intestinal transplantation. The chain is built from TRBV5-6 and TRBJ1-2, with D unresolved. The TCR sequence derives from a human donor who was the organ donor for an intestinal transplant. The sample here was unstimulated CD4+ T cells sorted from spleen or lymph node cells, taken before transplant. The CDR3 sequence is CASSLGAVYGYTF. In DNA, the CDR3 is TGTGCCAGCAGCTTGGGAGCTGTCTATGGCTACACCTTC.